These T cell receptor beta chains were read from a single sample in a study of T cells in localized non-small cell lung cancer. The data were produced by immunoSEQ multiplex PCR, yet TCRdb's version contains in-frame clones alone and is incomplete. Of around 83,000 clones listed, roughly 80% are singletons. The sequenced sample was PBMCs, obtained before any cancer treatment. All receptors derive from a man between 40 and 70 years old with stage II squamous cell lung carcinoma. Each CDR3 is given with its conserved first and last residue. The order of the fields is clone size, J gene, D gene, V gene, CDR3 DNA, CDR3 protein. A D gene is named only where the DNA matches it firmly. A row's size may be missing; if present it is once, few, many or a size class.

- | TRBJ2-2 | - | TRBV4-2 | TGTGCCAGCAGCCCGATAGCGGCTACTAACACCGGGGAGCTGTTTTTT | CASSPIAATNTGELFF
- | TRBJ1-2 | - | TRBV7-9 | TGCGCCAGCAGCCAAGAGAGGGCCGGGAACTATGGCTACACCTTC | CASSQERAGNYGYTF
- | TRBJ2-1 | TRBD2 | TRBV7-2 | TGTGCCAGCAGCCTGCTGGGAGCGGGAGTTACGGATGAGCAGTTCTTC | CASSLLGAGVTDEQFF
- | TRBJ2-6 | TRBD1 | TRBV6-6 | TGTGCCAGCAATACAGGGGGCTCTGGGGCCAACGTCCTGACTTTC | CASNTGGSGANVLTF
- | TRBJ1-4 | - | TRBV11-2 | TGTGCCAGCAGCTTAGTGCAGCGCTCTAATGAAAAACTGTTTTTT | CASSLVQRSNEKLFF
- | TRBJ2-7 | - | TRBV5-4 | TGTGCCAGCACCTTCTCCCCCGGGTCCTACGAGCAGTACTTC | CASTFSPGSYEQYF
- | TRBJ2-1 | TRBD1 | TRBV5-1 | TGCGCCAGCTGCCAGACAGGGGACGCCTACAATGAGCAGTTCTTC | CASCQTGDAYNEQFF
once | TRBJ1-5 | TRBD1 | TRBV19 | TGTGCCAGTAGTGCCAGGACAGGGAATCAGCCCCAGCATTTT | CASSARTGNQPQHF
- | TRBJ1-2 | - | TRBV11-2 | TGTGCCAGCAGCGTGACAGCTAACTATGGCTACACCTTC | CASSVTANYGYTF
- | TRBJ1-1 | - | TRBV2 | TGTGCCAGCCTTCTAGGTAGGGGGGTGCTTCTTGAAGCTTTCTTT | CASLLGRGVLLEAFF
- | TRBJ2-1 | - | TRBV4-1 | TGCGCCAGCAGCCACTTAAGACGTGGGGGGCGGCTAGGAGGGCATGAGCAGTTCTTC | CASSHLRRGGRLGGHEQFF
- | TRBJ1-3 | - | TRBV18 | TGTGCCAGCTCACCACGCGACAGCGGATACTCTGGAAACACCATATATTTT | CASSPRDSGYSGNTIYF
once | TRBJ1-2 | - | TRBV6-1 | TGTGCCAGCACCAGGACGGGGTTATATGGCTACACCTTC | CASTRTGLYGYTF
- | TRBJ2-7 | - | TRBV18 | TGTGCCAGCTCACCACACGGTAGCCCTAACTCCTACGAGCAGTACTTC | CASSPHGSPNSYEQYF
few | TRBJ1-6 | - | TRBV28 | TGTGCCAGCACTATTCCCAATTCACCCCTCCACTTT | CASTIPNSPLHF
- | TRBJ2-6 | TRBD1 | TRBV5-1 | TGCGCCAGCAGCTCGGGACAGCCCCTGACTGGGGCCAACGTCCTGACTTTC | CASSSGQPLTGANVLTF
few | TRBJ2-7 | TRBD1 | TRBV7-9 | TGTGCCAGCAGCTTAGCGTCCGGGACAGGGGGCTACGAGCAGTACTTC | CASSLASGTGGYEQYF
- | TRBJ2-7 | TRBD2 | TRBV4-2 | TGTGCCAGCACCTCCTCGGGACTACCTTTAGACGAGCAGTACTTC | CASTSSGLPLDEQYF
- | TRBJ1-5 | TRBD1 | TRBV2 | TGTGCCAGTGGGGACAGCCTAGGGCCCCAGCATTTT | CASGDSLGPQHF
- | TRBJ2-1 | TRBD2 | TRBV5-1 | TGCGCCAGCAGCGTGACTAGCGGGGTTTACAATGAGCAGTTCTTC | CASSVTSGVYNEQFF
once | TRBJ1-2 | TRBD1 | TRBV5-1 | TGCGCCAGCAGCTTACTTACACAGGGGGTTGATGCTAACTATGGCTACACCTTC | CASSLLTQGVDANYGYTF
- | TRBJ1-5 | - | TRBV19 | TGTGCCAGTACAGCATCTAGCAATCAGCCCCAGCATTTT | CASTASSNQPQHF
- | TRBJ1-5 | - | TRBV30 | TGTGCCTGGAGTGTTGGCTTGGGCCAGCCCCAGCATTTT | CAWSVGLGQPQHF
- | TRBJ1-4 | TRBD1 | TRBV6-5 | TGTGCCAGCAGTACCAGGGGGCCTGATGAAAAACTGTTTTTT | CASSTRGPDEKLFF
- | TRBJ2-1 | TRBD2 | TRBV7-2 | TGTGCCAGCAGCCCCCGAGCGGGAGTATACAATGAGCAGTTCTTC | CASSPRAGVYNEQFF
- | TRBJ1-5 | - | TRBV2 | TGTGCCAGCAGTGAGGACGGGGGAAATCAGCCCCAGCATTTT | CASSEDGGNQPQHF
- | TRBJ2-3 | - | TRBV7-2 | TGTGCCAGCAGCTTTAGCAGACCGGAACAAGACACAGATACGCAGTATTTT | CASSFSRPEQDTDTQYF
- | TRBJ1-2 | TRBD1 | TRBV6-4 | TGTGCCAGCAGCTCTCCGGGACAGGGGGGGTGGTACACCTTC | CASSSPGQGGWYTF
- | TRBJ1-1 | - | TRBV27 | TGTGCCAGCATGATAACTAGACAGGTCCACCATTCGACTTTCTTT | CASMITRQVHHSTFF
few | TRBJ2-1 | - | TRBV7-6 | TGTGCCAGTACCCTGGGGGGACCCTACAATGAGCAGTTCTTC | CASTLGGPYNEQFF
- | TRBJ1-1 | TRBD1 | TRBV29-1 | TGCAGCGCCTCCGGGACAGGGGCAACTGAAGCTTTCTTT | CSASGTGATEAFF
- | TRBJ1-5 | - | TRBV2 | TGTGCCAGCAGTGAAGCGTCCGGGGAGAGGGGTCAGCCCCAGCATTTT | CASSEASGERGQPQHF
- | TRBJ1-5 | TRBD1 | TRBV29-1 | TGCAGCGTCGGACAGGGGGACGGTCAGCCCCAGCATTTT | CSVGQGDGQPQHF
- | TRBJ2-5 | - | TRBV15 | TGTGCCACCAGCCGGACCGAAGAGACCCAGTACTTC | CATSRTEETQYF
- | TRBJ1-3 | - | TRBV19 | TGTGCCAGTAGTCCAACAGGTTTCATCTCTGGAAACACCATATATTTT | CASSPTGFISGNTIYF
- | TRBJ1-4 | TRBD1 | TRBV28 | TGTGCCAGCAGTACCAGGGGGCATGGGGAAAAACTGTTTTTT | CASSTRGHGEKLFF
- | TRBJ2-5 | - | TRBV2 | TGTGCCAGCAGTCCGGGCTCCTATGGGGGAGAGACCCAGTACTTC | CASSPGSYGGETQYF
- | TRBJ1-2 | TRBD1 | TRBV5-1 | TGCGCCAGCAGCTTGGGAGACAGGGGCACTAACTATGGCTACACCTTC | CASSLGDRGTNYGYTF
- | TRBJ1-1 | - | TRBV14 | TGTGCCAGCAGCCAAGCGGGATCCAGGTGGACTGAAGCTTTCTTT | CASSQAGSRWTEAFF
- | TRBJ2-7 | - | TRBV7-2 | TGTGCCAGCAGCTTAGGACCCCTCGACTACGAGCAGTACTTC | CASSLGPLDYEQYF
- | TRBJ2-3 | - | TRBV1 | TGCACCAGCACCAGGGACTCTACAGCACATACGCAGTATTTT | CTSTRDSTAHTQYF
- | TRBJ1-2 | - | TRBV28 | TGTGCCAGCATTGCGGGACACGATGGCTACACCTTC | CASIAGHDGYTF
- | TRBJ2-3 | - | TRBV5-4 | TGTGCCAGCAGCCCGGACGATCAAGCTACGCAGTATTTT | CASSPDDQATQYF
few | TRBJ1-5 | - | TRBV28 | TGTGCCAGCAGCCCCCAGGTGGCAGGGACTTGGCCCCAGCATTTT | CASSPQVAGTWPQHF
- | TRBJ1-2 | TRBD1 | TRBV11-1 | TGTGCCAGCAGCTTAGCCGGGACAGGGTATGGCTACACCTTC | CASSLAGTGYGYTF
- | TRBJ2-3 | - | TRBV5-6 | TGTGCCAGCAGCTTGGGGGCAAGCACAGATACGCAGTATTTT | CASSLGASTDTQYF
- | TRBJ1-6 | - | TRBV5-4 | TGTGCCAGCAGCTTGAGGGGGAGTTATAATTCACCCCTCCACTTT | CASSLRGSYNSPLHF
- | TRBJ1-2 | - | TRBV28 | TGTGCCAGCAGTGCCAACTTGGACCGAGAACTCTATGGCTACACCTTC | CASSANLDRELYGYTF
- | TRBJ1-2 | - | TRBV6-6 | TGTGCCAGCAGTCCGGGACGGACCTATGGCTACACCTTC | CASSPGRTYGYTF
- | TRBJ1-5 | - | TRBV6-5 | TGTGCCAGCAGTTTTCGGCAGGGACAGCCCCAGCATTTT | CASSFRQGQPQHF
- | TRBJ2-7 | - | TRBV7-6 | TGTGCCAGCAGCTTCGCGGGACCAGGCGACGAGCAGTACTTC | CASSFAGPGDEQYF
- | TRBJ2-7 | TRBD1 | TRBV29-1 | TGCAGCGTTGTAGAGGACAGGGCCTACGAGCAGTACTTC | CSVVEDRAYEQYF
- | TRBJ2-7 | - | TRBV29-1 | TGCAGCGTTGAACGGGGACGGTACGACGAGCAGTACTTC | CSVERGRYDEQYF
- | TRBJ1-1 | - | TRBV19 | TGTGCCAGTACGGGTTGGACTGAAGCTTTCTTT | CASTGWTEAFF
few | TRBJ1-6 | - | TRBV7-9 | TGTGCCAGCAGCTTAACAGGCCATAATTCACCCCTCCACTTT | CASSLTGHNSPLHF
- | TRBJ2-2 | TRBD1 | TRBV11-3 | TGTGCCAGCAGCTTAAGTCGCCAACAGGGGTACGGGGAGCTGTTTTTT | CASSLSRQQGYGELFF
- | TRBJ2-4 | TRBD2 | TRBV30 | TGTGCCTTTCGGGGGGGCCACGCCGTAGCCAAAAACATTCAGTACTTC | CAFRGGHAVAKNIQYF
once | TRBJ2-5 | - | TRBV12-2 | TGTGCAAGTCGCAAGGGACAGACGACGCGAGAGACCCAGTACTTC | CASRKGQTTRETQYF
few | TRBJ2-5 | - | TRBV4-1 | TGCGCCAGCAGCCAAGTGGGGGGGCCAGAGACCCAGTACTTC | CASSQVGGPETQYF